This TCR beta chain appears in the sequencing data of a study of neurological immune-mediated disorders. This clonotype has ten or more counts. Germline V gene data show CDR1 as SGHRS and CDR2 as YFSETQ. V shed 0 bases and J shed 1 base, with 7 bases lying between them. The CDR3 length is 14 residues. The cDNA came from 5'RACE, which used 10-nucleotide random UMIs. TCRdb recomputed calls from the 5' RACE reads with MiXCR, one row per CDR3 protein. The sample yields 85,000 to 110,000 distinct CDR3 sequences, less than 14% seen once. Time point described: longitudinal time-point 3. From 2 million PBMCs stored at -80 C, the unsorted libraries were generated.

Sequenced sample: PBMCs. This clonotype originated in a female donor with HTLV-1-associated myelopathy (HAM/TSP). V gene TRBV5-1 combines with J gene TRBJ1-1; D call uncertain. The CDR3 is CASSLDPGNTEAFF. CDR3 DNA: TGCGCCAGCAGCTTGGATCCAGGGAACACTGAAGCTTTCTTT.